A selection of T cell receptor beta chains follows, all from one sample in a study of graft-versus-host responses after intestinal transplantation. The table came from immunoSEQ multiplex PCR; TCRdb's copy has only in-frame clones and leaves some out. The sample records fewer than 95,000 clones, approximately 95% being singletons. These receptors have no known antigen. The sample consisted of unstimulated CD8+ T cells sorted from spleen or lymph node cells, taken before intestinal transplant. The receptors shown here come from a human donor who received an intestinal transplant. The CDR3 runs from the conserved cysteine through the conserved F or W. A D gene is named only where the DNA matches it firmly. Clone size is shown for a subset of rows, as once, few, many or a class of expanded clone.

V gene	clone size	D gene	J gene	CDR3 DNA	CDR3 protein
TRBV19	once	TRBD2	TRBJ2-1	TGTGCCAGTAGTTTGACTAGCGGGAGGGCCATCTACAATGAGCAGTTCTTC	CASSLTSGRAIYNEQFF
TRBV28	-	-	TRBJ1-3	TGTGCCAGCAGTCCTACAGTTGGAAACACCATATATTTT	CASSPTVGNTIYF
TRBV4-3	-	TRBD2	TRBJ2-1	TGCGCCAGCAGCCAAGATCGACTAGCGGGGGGGCGTGAGCAGTTCTTC	CASSQDRLAGGREQFF
TRBV28	once	-	TRBJ2-7	TGTGCCAGCACCGACCGAGGCTCCTACGAGCAGTACTTC	CASTDRGSYEQYF
TRBV15	-	-	TRBJ1-4	TGTGCCACCAGCAGAAGGACAGCCGAGGAACGAAAACTGTTTTTT	CATSRRTAEERKLFF
TRBV19	-	-	TRBJ1-1	TGTGCCAGTAGTGTCGGGGGATACACTGAAGCTTTCTTT	CASSVGGYTEAFF
TRBV7-8	once	TRBD1	TRBJ2-7	TGTGCCAGCAGCCCACAGGGGCTCCACGAGCAGTACTTC	CASSPQGLHEQYF
TRBV5-1	-	-	TRBJ2-5	TGCGCCAGCAGCTTGGAATCGACAGCAGGGGTGGAGTCCCAGTACTTC	CASSLESTAGVESQYF
TRBV5-1	-	-	TRBJ2-3	TGCGCCAGCAGCCCGGGGTTCTCCCCAGGCACAGATACGCAGTATTTT	CASSPGFSPGTDTQYF
TRBV4-3	-	-	TRBJ1-1	TGCGCCAGCAGCCAAGCGTCGTACAGCGAAGCTTTCTTT	CASSQASYSEAFF
TRBV18	-	TRBD1	TRBJ2-1	TGTGCCAGCTCACCGACAGGGGGAGACTACAATGAGCAGTTCTTC	CASSPTGGDYNEQFF
TRBV19	-	TRBD2	TRBJ2-1	TGTGCCAGTAGTGTTACTAGCGACTATGAGCAGTTCTTC	CASSVTSDYEQFF
TRBV28	-	-	TRBJ2-2	TGTGCCATAAAACGACTAACGAATCGACCCGGGGAGCTGTTTTTT	CAIKRLTNRPGELFF
TRBV28	-	TRBD1	TRBJ1-4	TGTGCCAGCAGGAACAGGGGTATTAATGAAAAACTGTTTTTT	CASRNRGINEKLFF
TRBV11-2	-	-	TRBJ2-5	TGTGCCAGCAGCTTATGGAGGACCGAAGAGACCCAGTACTTC	CASSLWRTEETQYF
TRBV19	-	-	TRBJ2-7	TGTGCCAGTAGTATAGGGACAGTCAGATTCTACGAGCAGTACTTC	CASSIGTVRFYEQYF
TRBV2	-	TRBD2	TRBJ2-3	TGTGCCAGCAGTCACGGACTAGCGGGAGTAACAGATACGCAGTATTTT	CASSHGLAGVTDTQYF
TRBV4-1	once	-	TRBJ2-1	TGCGCCAGCAGCCAAGTTCGGCAGGTCAATGAGCAGTTCTTC	CASSQVRQVNEQFF
TRBV29-1	-	TRBD2	TRBJ2-7	TGCAGCGTGGTGGGAGGCGCGGGGGGCTACGAGCAGTACTTC	CSVVGGAGGYEQYF
TRBV13	-	TRBD2	TRBJ2-1	TGTGCCAGCAGCCCAGAAGAGCGGGGGGGCTACAATGAGCAGTTCTTC	CASSPEERGGYNEQFF
TRBV5-1	once	TRBD1	TRBJ2-5	TGCGCCAGCAGCTTGGTAGGGACAGGGTCTTCCCAGGAGACCCAGTACTTC	CASSLVGTGSSQETQYF
TRBV5-8	-	TRBD1	TRBJ2-7	TGTGCCAGCAGCTTGACGGGACAGGGGGCGCGAGAGCAGTACTTC	CASSLTGQGAREQYF
TRBV9	-	-	TRBJ1-1	TGTGCCAGCAGCGTAGCAGGGAACACTGAAGCTTTCTTT	CASSVAGNTEAFF